The 19 T cell receptor beta chains listed next were all sequenced from one sample in a study of radiotherapy plus CTLA-4 blockade in lung cancer. TCRdb keeps only in-frame clones here, not all; method: immunoSEQ multiplex PCR. Of about 45,000 clones listed, around 72% are singletons. Source: peripheral blood, taken from a patient treated with radiotherapy plus ipilimumab. The receptors shown here come from a human donor with non-small cell lung cancer who had a complete response to radiotherapy plus ipilimumab.

V is TRBV7-6 and J is TRBJ2-2; TRBD1 might be the D (6 bases). The germline gives CDR1 SGHVS, CDR2 FNYEAQ. V lost 4 bases to trimming and J lost 7 bases, with 16 bases between them. The CDR3 extends over 15 amino acids. CDR3 loop: CASSSPQGSIGELFF. The CDR3 bases are TGTGCCAGCAGCTCGCCCCAGGGGTCGATCGGGGAGCTGTTTTTT.

CDR3 sequence: CASSRQTQETQYF. As DNA, the CDR3 is TGTGCCAGCTCACGACAGACCCAAGAGACCCAGTACTTC. This sequence joins TRBV18 and TRBJ2-5; D perhaps matches TRBD1 (5 bases). Deletions cut 4 bases from V and 1 base from J, with 7 bases between. Germline V gene lookup returns CDR1 KGHSH and CDR2 LQKENI. CDR3 length: 13 residues.

This chain joins TRBV5-4 and TRBJ2-7; 11 bases fit TRBD1. Germline CDR1 is SGHNT and CDR2 is YYREEE (reference sequence). After removal of 5 bases from V and 4 bases from J, the junction contained 5 bases not matched to a gene. CDR3 length: 14 amino acids. The CDR3 sequence is CASSSGTGGYEQYF. CDR3 DNA: TGTGCCAGCAGTTCCGGGACAGGGGGTTACGAGCAGTACTTC.

In its sample, this clone was seen once. The chain couples TRBV19 to TRBJ1-5, with 7 bases matching TRBD1. Trimming at V came to 7 bases and at J to 6 bases, leaving 12 bases not matched to a gene. The germline gives CDR1 LNHDA, CDR2 SQIVND (reference sequence). The CDR3 totals 15 residues. In nucleotides, the CDR3 is TGTGCCAGTAACTCGGCACAGGGGAAGGGTCAGCCCCAGCATTTT. Protein: CASNSAQGKGQPQHF. Combining the CDR3 with reference TRBV19 and TRBJ1-5 gives the whole variable domain DGGITQSPKYLFRKEGQNVTLSCEQNLNHDAMYWYRQDPGQGLRLIYYSQIVNDFQKGDIAEGYSVSREKKESFPLTVTSAQKNPTAFYLCASNSAQGKGQPQHFGDGTRLSIL.

This clone was found a few times. The chain employs TRBV27 and TRBJ1-3; 7 bases map to TRBD1. Trimming cost V 8 bases and J 8 bases; bases outside gene matches: 9. The CDR3 is 13 amino acids. CDR1 is MNHEY and CDR2 is SMNVEV in the germline V gene (reference sequence). Here the CDR3 reads CASSGQLGYTIYF. Here the CDR3 DNA reads TGTGCCAGCTCGGGACAGCTCGGATACACCATATATTTT.

In this sample, this clone turned up once. The gene calls are TRBV28 and TRBJ2-1; weak D call: TRBD2 (6 bases). Looked up from germline, CDR1 is MDHEN and CDR2 is SYDVKM. V was trimmed by 5 bases and J by 0 bases, leaving 14 bases between them. The length of the CDR3 is 16 residues. The DNA of the CDR3 is TGTGCCAGCAGTCCCCCCCGGGACTCCTCCTACAATGAGCAGTTCTTC. This translates into CASSPPRDSSYNEQFF.

J is TRBJ2-7 and V is TRBV10-1, with 9 bases matching TRBD1. CDR1 and CDR2 (germline): WNHNN, SYGVQD (reference sequence). The junction had 6 bases not matched to a gene; V was cut back by 4 bases and J by 5 bases. The CDR3 has 14 residues. CDR3 sequence: CASSVGQGPHEQYF. CDR3 coding DNA: TGCGCCAGCAGTGTTGGACAGGGGCCCCACGAGCAGTACTTC.

Only a few counts were recorded for this clone. This chain joins TRBV4-1 and TRBJ1-4; D is unclear. The CDR3 runs to 13 residues. The germline gives CDR1 MGHRA, CDR2 YSYEKL. Trimming took 1 base from V and 10 from J, leaving 10 bases between them. CDR3 nucleotides: TGCGCCAGCAGCCAAGTCGTTAGCGTAAAACTGTTTTTT. Its translation is CASSQVVSVKLFF.

The V gene is TRBV5-1, the J gene TRBJ2-7, with 10 bases that match TRBD2. Germline CDR1 is SGHRS and CDR2 is YFSETQ. V gave up 2 bases and J gave up 4 bases; unmatched junction bases: 6. CDR3 length: 15 amino acids. CDR3: CASSFISGGTYEQYF. In DNA, the CDR3 is TGCGCCAGCAGCTTTATTAGCGGGGGGACGTACGAGCAGTACTTC.

The rearrangement joins TRBV5-6 to TRBJ1-3, with 7 bases matching TRBD1. The V and J ends lost 4 bases and 3 bases, in that order; junction bases with no gene match: 1. CDR3 length: 13 residues. CDR1 and CDR2 from the germline V gene are SGHDT and YYEEEE. CDR3 in amino acids: CASSRDSGNTIYF. For the CDR3, the DNA is TGTGCCAGCAGCCGGGACAGTGGAAACACCATATATTTT.

V and J are TRBV6-5 and TRBJ1-4; D is possibly TRBD1 (5 bases). The CDR3 has 15 amino acids. CDR1 MNHEY and CDR2 SVGAGI come from the germline V gene. Trimming cost V 6 bases and J 0 bases, with 11 bases left between them. In nucleotides, the CDR3 is TGTGCCAGCAGACAGGACGGGTCAACTAATGAAAAACTGTTTTTT. This translates into CASRQDGSTNEKLFF.

V is TRBV5-1 and J is TRBJ2-4; 7 bases map to TRBD2. The CDR3 spans 12 residues. Per germline, CDR1 SGHRS and CDR2 YFSETQ. Unmatched junction bases numbered 3, after V lost 4 bases and J lost 8 bases. CDR3 in DNA: TGCGCCAGCAGCGGGGCGGGGGACATTCAGTACTTC. Translation gives CASSGAGDIQYF.

This sequence joins TRBV19 and TRBJ1-2; D perhaps matches TRBD1 (5 bases). Germline V lookup: CDR1 LNHDA, CDR2 SQIVND (reference sequence). V was cut by 4 bases and J by 3 bases, with 12 bases left in between. This CDR3 has 14 amino acids. The CDR3 reads CASSRGTFYYGYTF. The CDR3 bases are TGTGCCAGTAGTAGGGGGACTTTTTACTATGGCTACACCTTC.

The sample holds a few counts of this clone. V and J are TRBV18 and TRBJ2-7, with 9 positions matching TRBD1. In germline, CDR1 is KGHSH, CDR2 LQKENI. V dropped 3 bases and J dropped 5; count of bases not matched to a gene: 5. The CDR3 is made up of 14 amino acids. The CDR3 spells CASSPGTGSDEQYF. For the CDR3, the DNA is TGTGCCAGCTCACCCGGGACAGGGTCGGACGAGCAGTACTTC.

The chain couples TRBV7-7 to TRBJ2-1, with 10 positions matching TRBD2. The trim removed 4 bases at V and 7 bases at J, leaving 4 bases unmatched. The CDR3 length is 14 residues. Germline-derived CDR1 and CDR2 are SSHAT and FNYEAQ (reference sequence). The CDR3 spells CASSSGTSVNEQFF. The CDR3 DNA reads as TGTGCCAGCAGCTCCGGGACTAGCGTAAATGAGCAGTTCTTC. Looking up the rest from reference TRBV7-7 and TRBJ2-1 gives the full variable domain: GAGVSQSPRYKVTKRGQDVTLRCDPISSHATLYWYQQALGQGPEFLTYFNYEAQPDKSGLPSDRFSAERPEGSISTLTIQRTEQRDSAMYRCASSSGTSVNEQFFGPGTRLTVL.

The rearrangement uses TRBV5-1 and TRBJ2-7; a weak D match, TRBD1 (6 bases). The CDR3 totals 15 residues. Between the trimmed V and J ends, which lost 0 bases and 7 bases, there was a span of 17 bases. Germline V gene data show CDR1 as SGHRS and CDR2 as YFSETQ. The CDR3 reads CASSLAVRGLEEQYF. As DNA, the CDR3 is TGCGCCAGCAGCTTGGCAGTCAGGGGCCTAGAGGAGCAGTACTTC.

This chain connects TRBV5-6 to TRBJ1-2; D gene uncertain. CDR1 SGHDT and CDR2 YYEEEE come from the germline V gene. Trimming left V 1 base short and J 7 bases short, with 17 bases between. The CDR3 totals 15 residues. The CDR3 sequence: CASSLRQPSVGGYTF. DNA for the CDR3: TGTGCCAGCAGCTTGAGGCAGCCGAGCGTGGGTGGCTACACCTTC.

CDR3 loop: CSVTRSGQGLSTGELFF. CDR3 in DNA: TGCAGCGTGACCAGATCGGGACAGGGGTTGAGCACCGGGGAGCTGTTTTTT. This sequence joins TRBV29-1 and TRBJ2-2; 10 bases align to TRBD1. CDR1 and CDR2 from the germline V gene are SQVTM and ANQGSEA. The CDR3 runs to 17 residues. The junction had 14 bases not matched to a gene; V was cut back by 6 bases and J by 4 bases.

This clone was seen only once. The rearrangement uses TRBV18 and TRBJ2-5, with 9 bases that match TRBD2. Near its end, the DNA agrees better with TRBJ2-7, so the J call may be wrong. Germline V gene sequence: CDR1 KGHSH, CDR2 LQKENI. This CDR3 is 14 amino acids long. The DNA of the CDR3 is TGTGCCAGCTCACAGACTAGCGGTACCTACGAGCAGTACTTC. It is translated as CASSQTSGTYEQYF.